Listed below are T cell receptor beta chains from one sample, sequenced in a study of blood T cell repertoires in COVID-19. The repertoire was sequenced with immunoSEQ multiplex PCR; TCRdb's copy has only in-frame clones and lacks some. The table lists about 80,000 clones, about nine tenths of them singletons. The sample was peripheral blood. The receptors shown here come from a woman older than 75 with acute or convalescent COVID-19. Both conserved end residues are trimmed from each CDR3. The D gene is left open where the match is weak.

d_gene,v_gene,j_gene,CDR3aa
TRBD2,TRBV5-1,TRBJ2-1,ASSLPGLSGYNEQF
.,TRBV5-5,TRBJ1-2,ASSSEPRGNYGYT
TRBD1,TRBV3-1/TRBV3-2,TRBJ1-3,ASSLGQGRNTIY
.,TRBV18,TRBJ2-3,ASSPNAGSTDTQY
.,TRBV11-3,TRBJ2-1,ASSLARGGEQF
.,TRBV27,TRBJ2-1,ASSPSWELGDEQF
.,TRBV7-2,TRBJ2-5,ASSLGNSFRETQY
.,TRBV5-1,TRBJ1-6,ASSFGQANSYNSPLH
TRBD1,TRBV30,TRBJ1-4,ACIKGAANEKLF
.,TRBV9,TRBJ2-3,ASSVFGSTDTQY
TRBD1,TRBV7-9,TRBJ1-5,ASSLGQNQPQH
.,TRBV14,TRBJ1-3,ASSPGGQKSSGNTIY
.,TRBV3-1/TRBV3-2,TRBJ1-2,ASSQERGTLGGYT
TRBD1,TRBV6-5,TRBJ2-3,ASSYSTGGFADTQY
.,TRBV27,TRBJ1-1,ASSLSIRGTAEAF
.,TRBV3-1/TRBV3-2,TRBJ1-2,ASSQVKSGYT
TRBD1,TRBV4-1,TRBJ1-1,ASSHGDRVSEAF
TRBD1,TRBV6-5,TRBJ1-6,ASRGQGAWSPLH
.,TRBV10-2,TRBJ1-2,ASRDSANYGYT
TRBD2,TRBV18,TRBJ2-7,ASSPPRGTSGAEREQY
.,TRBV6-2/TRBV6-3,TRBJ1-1,ASSYSTAWYSEAF
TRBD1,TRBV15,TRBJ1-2,ATSRAGTGSYGYT
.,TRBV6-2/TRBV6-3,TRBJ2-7,ASSTPRANLYEQY
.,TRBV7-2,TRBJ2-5,ASSLAITETQY
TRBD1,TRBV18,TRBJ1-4,ASSPGTGNEKLF
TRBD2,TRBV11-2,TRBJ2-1,ASSLKNAGGSVNEQF
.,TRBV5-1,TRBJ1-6,ASSEGGNSPLH
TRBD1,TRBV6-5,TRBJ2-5,ASSTPDRVVETQY
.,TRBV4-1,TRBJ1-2,ASSPGAVIYGYT
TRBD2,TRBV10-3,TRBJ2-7,AIRGGANYEQY
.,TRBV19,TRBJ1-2,TGDGYT
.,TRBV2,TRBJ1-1,ASSEVPDLNTEAF
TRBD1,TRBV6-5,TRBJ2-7,ASSYSVRGSTYEQY
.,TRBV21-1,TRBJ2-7,ASSTRQGAEQY
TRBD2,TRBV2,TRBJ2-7,ASEGGKGAYEQY
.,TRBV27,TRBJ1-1,ASSLSGGVLNTEAF
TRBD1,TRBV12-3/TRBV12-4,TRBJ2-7,ASSRTGDEQY
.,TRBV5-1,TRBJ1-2,ASSLELTIGYT
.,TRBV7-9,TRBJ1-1,ASSLSVNTEAF
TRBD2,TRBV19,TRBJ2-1,ASRGGYNEQF
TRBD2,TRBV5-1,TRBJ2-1,ASSLSSGGALEQF
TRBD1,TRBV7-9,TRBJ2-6,ASRSGRDRGPSGANVLT
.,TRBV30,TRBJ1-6,AWNTKGINNSPLH
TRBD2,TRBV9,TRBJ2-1,ASSVSSGGYEQF
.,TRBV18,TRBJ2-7,ASSPQGDEQY
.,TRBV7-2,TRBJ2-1,ASSSAAGQGRSYNEQF